This entry features one TCR beta chain sequence. The conserved phenylalanine or tryptophan is not found at the CDR3 terminus, so this likely reflects a read error. No DNA is shown, since the ends of the CDR3 on it are uncertain; the CDR3 is the one TCRdb lists. Using its own MiXCR run on the PCR reads, TCRdb lists one record per CDR3 protein. The table has some 16,000 distinct CDR3 sequences, about 43% seen once. The data were taken from a study of tumor-infiltrating lymphocytes in oesophageal squamous cell carcinoma. With termini counted, the CDR3 has 11 amino acids. The germline CDR1 and CDR2 sequences are ENHRY and SYGVKD.

The chain recombines TRBV10-3 with TRBJ2-6. The receptor was derived from a female donor with esophageal squamous cell carcinoma. Material for sequencing was normal esophageal tissue next to the tumor. The CDR3 here is CAISEPGHHDS.